The present T cell receptor (beta chain) was sequenced within a study of tumour-infiltrating T cells in Burkitt lymphoma. The wider study: Overall and progression-free survival were predicted by productive clonality.

This clone was found a few times. This CDR3 is 14 amino acids long. Germline V gene sequence: CDR1 LNHDA, CDR2 SQIVND (reference sequence). Between the trimmed V and J ends, which lost 9 bases and 7 bases, there was a span of 21 bases. Data came from immunoSEQ multiplex PCR; TCRdb stores just in-frame clones and leaves some out. Counted here are roughly 9,100 clones, roughly 60% occurring once; the ten biggest clones make up more than 5.5%. The chain combines TRBV19 with TRBJ1-1, with a weak D call TRBD1 (5 bases). Sequenced: tumor tissue. This sequence was found in a human donor with diffuse large B-cell lymphoma. The CDR3 spells CASALRGERREAFF. Written as DNA, the CDR3 is TGTGCCAGCGCCTTACGGGGGGAGAGGCGTGAAGCTTTCTTT.